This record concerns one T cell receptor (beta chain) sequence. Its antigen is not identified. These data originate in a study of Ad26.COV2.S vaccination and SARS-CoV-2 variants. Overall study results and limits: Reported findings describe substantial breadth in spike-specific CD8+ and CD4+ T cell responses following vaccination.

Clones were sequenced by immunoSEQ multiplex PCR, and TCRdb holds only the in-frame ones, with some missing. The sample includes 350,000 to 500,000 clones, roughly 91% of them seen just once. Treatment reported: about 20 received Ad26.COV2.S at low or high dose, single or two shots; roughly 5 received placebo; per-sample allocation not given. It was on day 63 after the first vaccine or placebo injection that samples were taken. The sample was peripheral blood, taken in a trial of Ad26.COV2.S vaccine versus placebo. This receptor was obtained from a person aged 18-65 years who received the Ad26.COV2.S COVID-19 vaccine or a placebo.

The CDR3 sequence is CATSGERGPYEQYF. CDR3 coding DNA: TGTGCCACCAGCGGCGAGCGGGGGCCTTACGAGCAGTACTTC. V gene TRBV15 combines with J gene TRBJ2-7; 8 positions agree with TRBD2. Germline V lookup: CDR1 LNHNV, CDR2 YYDKDF (reference sequence). The CDR3 is 14 residues long. Trimming at V came to 5 bases and at J to 4 bases, leaving 7 bases not matched to a gene.